This T cell receptor beta chain was captured by sequencing in a study of vaccination and CD4 T cells after COVID-19 (dated by TCRdb to between 2020 and 2023). Broadly, across the study: Convalescent patients had a positive SARS-CoV-2 result on nasal swab PCR, and of these patients, nine had mild disease and one had severe disease. The convalescent cohort included six males and four females, with two Hispanic individuals, seven Caucasians, two Asians and one multiracial person. Participants got two doses of the Pfizer-BioNTech BNT162b2 vaccine (n=8) or two doses of the Moderna mRNA-1273 vaccine (n=2). Post-COVID blood samples were collected from convalescent patients a median of around 96 days after diagnosis, with a range of roughly 30 to 170 days. Post-vaccine blood samples were taken a median of around 77 days after the second vaccine dose, with a range of roughly 13 to 250 days. Overlapping spike peptide pools from SARS-CoV-2 and from the common cold coronaviruses HCoV-NL63, HCoV-OC43 and HCoV-229E were used as culture stimuli. As controls, cultures received a CEFX viral epitope pool (the positive control), an HIV-1 Nef peptide pool (the negative control), or no peptide at all. In around 9 COVID-19 convalescent patients and several infection-naive healthy vaccine recipients, researchers compared the spike-specific CD4+ TCR repertoire from before mRNA vaccination with the repertoire from after. Here is what the overall study found, with its caveats: In convalescent patients, a median about 86% of post-vaccine SARS-CoV-2-reactive clones were detected only after vaccination, and vaccine-specific priming was suggested by this finding. An increase in the median number of SARS-CoV-2-reactive clonotypes from around 20 after infection to 35 to 40 after vaccination was observed, but the change was not found to be significant. The study included relatively few convalescent patients and did not analyze early timepoints after natural infection. Of the vaccine-specific clones found in convalescent patients, nearly all (304 of 307) were mono-reactive for SARS-CoV-2 spike instead of being cross-reactive with common cold coronaviruses.

In light of the paper, this sample's treatment or condition label describes: roughly 11-day PBMC culture with coronavirus spike peptide pools or control peptides (ViraFEST assay). The ViraFEST assay was used in the study, in which antigen-specific T cells were expanded with peptide pools and expanded clonotypes were subsequently identified by TCR sequencing. Positive SARS-CoV-2 PCR tests in the convalescent patients dated from March to December 2020, before Alpha, Beta and Delta variants emerged in the United States. Under 2.5 million PBMCs per well were cultured in IMDM with about 5% human AB serum and 8.5 to 10 IU/ml IL-2, plus 10 ug/ml peptide pools. Half of the culture medium was replaced with fresh IL-2-containing medium on days 3 and 7. CD4+ T cells were isolated after approximately ten days of culture through negative selection using the EasySep CD4+ T cell isolation kit. Ficoll-Paque Plus gradient centrifugation was used to isolate PBMCs from whole blood, and the isolated PBMCs were then either used fresh or cryopreserved at -140C. Culture conditions were generally each tested in triplicate wells.

V and J are trimmed by 3 bases and 2 bases, and the gene matches miss 4 bases of the junction. The CDR3 numbers 14 residues from cysteine through phenylalanine. Just CDR3 DNA is preserved here, 42 bases in frame from base 1. CDR1 and CDR2 (SGHNT, YYREEE) derive from the germline V gene (reference sequence). Library preparation used PCR. TCR sequencing of DNA from cultured CD4+ T cells used the Oncomine TCR Beta short-read assay at the Johns Hopkins FTIC core. The QIAamp micro DNA kit was used to extract genomic DNA from the cultured CD4+ T cells. The Oncomine TCR Beta libraries from cultured CD4+ T cells were pooled using unique dual indexes and then sequenced on an Illumina iSeq 100. In the source study's methods: Non-productive sequences were filtered out, and CDR3s that did not start with C, did not end with F or W, or were shorter than 7 amino acids were discarded. The MANAFEST web application identified antigen-specific clonotypes by comparing peptide-stimulated wells against reference wells and other culture wells. An FDR below 0.05, an odds ratio above 5, and a productive frequency above 0.1% in at least two of three replicate wells were required for clones to be considered positive. A clonotype was classed as cross-reactive if the clonotype showed significant expansion both in SARS-CoV-2 spike wells and in at least one common cold coronavirus spike condition. CDR3 homology was assessed with Levenshtein distances (stringdist) and unrooted phylogenetic trees (ape) in R version 3.6.1. The public reads were run again by TCRdb, first through fastp at Q25 and then through MiXCR, and only productive beta chains were kept. Every distinct CDR3 protein forms one entry, paired with its most common genes and DNA. These V and J calls originate from TCRdb's pipeline instead of the authors' own analysis. The sample table records approximately 15,000 distinct CDR3 sequences; about 43% of these occur just once. More than 15% of the sample is in the top ten clones.

Note on this clonotype: Its binding antigen is unknown. No base quality information exists; no much larger clone differs at one position.

The sequencing here drew on CD4+ T cells from blood, cultured in vitro, taken before SARS-CoV-2 vaccination. The chain is encoded by TRBV5-4 joined to TRBJ2-5, with TRBD1 matching 7 junction bases. The sequence was collected from a human donor who had recovered from COVID-19. The DNA is as follows: TGTGCCAGCAGCTCGGGACAGAGACAAGAGACCCAGTACTTC. It codes for CASSSGQRQETQYF.